Here is one T cell receptor (beta chain) with its context. Its antigen is unidentified. The data were taken from a study of T cell repertoires in cytomegalovirus infection. Overall study findings and caveats: Dominating the ex vivo response were HLA-C-restricted CMV-specific TCR beta clonotypes.

This CDR3 has 19 amino acids. CDR1 is SGHRS and CDR2 is YFSETQ in the germline V gene. The J segment lost 3 bases and the V segment lost 1 base, leaving 17 bases of the junction unmatched. TCRdb itself ran the reads through MiXCR, one entry per CDR3 protein. The data contain 45,000 to 60,000 distinct CDR3 sequences, over 15% of them seen just once; the ten biggest clones take up 55% to 65%. The rearrangement links TRBV5-1 to TRBJ2-5; 8 nucleotides match TRBD1. This clonotype originated in a human donor in good health (CMV status not recorded). Some clones in this sample may be carry-over from other donors' samples. The sequences come from CD8+ T cells from cultured PBMCs, collected from culture after CMV antigen stimulation. The CDR3 protein is CASSLIGQGGIGAKETQYF. The CDR3 DNA reads as TGCGCCAGCAGCTTGATAGGACAGGGCGGAATCGGCGCAAAAGAGACCCAGTACTTC.